This is a list of T cell receptor beta chains from one sample in a study of blood T cell repertoires in COVID-19. Here immunoSEQ multiplex PCR was the method, and the copy in TCRdb shows in-frame clones only, minus some. This sample has about 36,000 clones; less than 95% occur once, and the top ten carry 4.8%. The sample comprised peripheral blood. These receptors all stem from a human donor in a cohort sampled during active COVID-19. The CDR3 runs from the conserved cysteine through the conserved F or W. A D gene is named only where the DNA matches it firmly. Only some rows state a clone size, as once, few, many or a class for expanded clones.

v_gene: TRBV2; d_gene: TRBD2; abundance: -; j_gene: TRBJ2-7; CDR3aa: CASSEGTRPTYEQYF; CDR3nt: TGTGCCAGCAGTGAAGGGACTAGGCCAACCTACGAGCAGTACTTC
v_gene: TRBV10-3; d_gene: -; abundance: once; j_gene: TRBJ2-2; CDR3aa: CAISSGEVGGELFF; CDR3nt: TGTGCCATCAGTTCGGGAGAGGTAGGCGGGGAGCTGTTTTTT
v_gene: TRBV5-1; d_gene: -; abundance: -; j_gene: TRBJ2-7; CDR3aa: CASSVRDTYEQYF; CDR3nt: TGCGCCAGCAGCGTACGCGATACCTACGAGCAGTACTTC
v_gene: TRBV7-9; d_gene: TRBD1; abundance: -; j_gene: TRBJ2-3; CDR3aa: CASSTYRGRTDTQYF; CDR3nt: TGTGCCAGCAGCACCTACAGGGGACGGACAGATACGCAGTATTTT
v_gene: TRBV9; d_gene: -; abundance: -; j_gene: TRBJ1-3; CDR3aa: CASNPGNSGNTIYF; CDR3nt: TGTGCCAGCAACCCCGGGAACTCTGGAAACACCATATATTTT
v_gene: TRBV19; d_gene: TRBD2; abundance: once; j_gene: TRBJ2-7; CDR3aa: CASSHQGTSGRDYEQYF; CDR3nt: TGTGCCAGTAGTCACCAGGGGACTAGCGGGAGGGATTACGAGCAGTACTTC
v_gene: TRBV28; d_gene: TRBD1; abundance: -; j_gene: TRBJ2-3; CDR3aa: CASGKDRGRRYF; CDR3nt: TGTGCCAGCGGTAAGGACAGGGGGCGCCGGTATTTT
v_gene: TRBV19; d_gene: TRBD2; abundance: -; j_gene: TRBJ2-1; CDR3aa: CASRTPGLALNEQFF; CDR3nt: TGTGCCAGTAGGACTCCGGGACTAGCTCTAAATGAGCAGTTCTTC
v_gene: TRBV4-2; d_gene: TRBD1; abundance: -; j_gene: TRBJ2-1; CDR3aa: CASSQYGTGITDEQFF; CDR3nt: TGTGCCAGCAGCCAATATGGGACAGGGATTACTGATGAGCAGTTCTTC
v_gene: TRBV30; d_gene: -; abundance: -; j_gene: TRBJ2-5; CDR3aa: CAWSEGGQETQYF; CDR3nt: TGTGCCTGGAGTGAGGGAGGCCAAGAGACCCAGTACTTC
v_gene: TRBV25-1; d_gene: -; abundance: -; j_gene: TRBJ1-5; CDR3aa: CASGCQGRDSNQPQHF; CDR3nt: TGTGCCAGCGGCTGTCAGGGTCGAGATAGCAATCAGCCCCAGCATTTT